These T cell receptor beta chains were read from a single sample in a study of cytomegalovirus exposure and HLA in healthy donors. Sequencing was performed with immunoSEQ multiplex PCR; in TCRdb, only in-frame clones are kept and a portion is missing. The sample data list fewer than 200,000 clones. The sample comprised PBMCs. Every receptor here comes from a man aged 30-40 years in good health and CMV-seronegative. Both conserved end residues are part of each CDR3. A D gene is named only where the DNA matches it firmly.

>TRBJ1-5|TRBV18|-
CASSPLGAGGNNQPQHF
TGTGCCAGCTCACCACTTGGTGCGGGAGGAAATAATCAGCCCCAGCATTTT
>TRBJ2-7|TRBV5-4|TRBD2
CASSEGITSGRALLRQEQYF
TGTGCCAGCAGCGAGGGAATCACTAGCGGGAGGGCCCTCTTGCGTCAAGAGCAGTACTTC
>TRBJ1-1|TRBV6-5|-
CASTDGGASTEAFF
TGTGCCAGCACCGACGGGGGGGCGTCCACTGAAGCTTTCTTT
>TRBJ1-5|TRBV2|TRBD1
CASAGTGGVQPQHF
TGTGCCAGCGCTGGGACAGGGGGTGTCCAGCCCCAGCATTTT
>TRBJ1-5|TRBV10-3|TRBD1
CAISGSGGEQPQHF
TGTGCCATCAGTGGATCAGGGGGCGAGCAGCCCCAGCATTTT
>TRBJ2-2|TRBV7-2|TRBD2
CASSQTSGGDTGELFF
TGTGCCAGCAGCCAAACTAGCGGGGGAGACACCGGGGAGCTGTTTTTT
>TRBJ2-7|TRBV10-3|TRBD1
CAISETFDRGYEQYF
TGTGCCATCAGTGAAACCTTCGACAGGGGCTACGAGCAGTACTTC
>TRBJ2-3|TRBV6-1|TRBD2
CASSPGLAGTDTQYF
TGTGCCAGCAGTCCCGGACTAGCTGGGACAGATACGCAGTATTTT
>TRBJ1-1|TRBV2|-
CASSMVADTEAFF
TGTGCCAGCAGCATGGTTGCGGACACTGAAGCTTTCTTT
>TRBJ1-2|TRBV19|-
CASSIGGLGYTF
TGTGCCAGTAGTATCGGGGGGCTTGGCTACACCTTC
>TRBJ2-5|TRBV6-5|TRBD1
CASSSRDRGRETQYF
TGTGCCAGCAGTTCTAGGGACAGGGGGAGAGAGACCCAGTACTTC
>TRBJ2-7|TRBV2|TRBD2
CASKIGLAYSYEQYF
TGTGCCAGCAAGATCGGACTAGCGTACTCCTACGAGCAGTACTTC
>TRBJ2-1|TRBV6-6|TRBD2
CASNRLAGPFNEQFF
TGTGCCAGCAATCGACTAGCGGGTCCCTTCAATGAGCAGTTCTTC
>TRBJ1-3|TRBV5-6|-
CASSFPNSGNTIYF
TGTGCCAGCAGCTTCCCAAACTCTGGAAACACCATATATTTT
>TRBJ2-1|TRBV5-4|-
CASSLRGGLSYNEQFF
TGTGCCAGCAGCCTCCGTGGAGGATTATCCTACAATGAGCAGTTCTTC
>TRBJ1-1|TRBV10-3|-
CAIIPETGNTEAFF
TGTGCCATCATCCCGGAGACCGGGAACACTGAAGCTTTCTTT
>TRBJ2-7|TRBV21-1|-
CASSPRLGQGGQQYF
TGTGCCAGCAGCCCTCGTTTGGGACAGGGAGGTCAGCAGTACTTC
>TRBJ2-3|TRBV2|-
CASSPGWNTDTQYF
TGTGCCAGCAGTCCAGGGTGGAACACAGATACGCAGTATTTT
>TRBJ2-3|TRBV6-4|TRBD1
CASSPGQGPGDTQYF
TGTGCCAGCAGTCCTGGACAGGGGCCGGGGGATACGCAGTATTTT
>TRBJ2-5|TRBV5-1|TRBD2
CASSRTSGGRETQYF
TGCGCCAGCAGCCGGACTAGCGGGGGACGGGAGACCCAGTACTTC